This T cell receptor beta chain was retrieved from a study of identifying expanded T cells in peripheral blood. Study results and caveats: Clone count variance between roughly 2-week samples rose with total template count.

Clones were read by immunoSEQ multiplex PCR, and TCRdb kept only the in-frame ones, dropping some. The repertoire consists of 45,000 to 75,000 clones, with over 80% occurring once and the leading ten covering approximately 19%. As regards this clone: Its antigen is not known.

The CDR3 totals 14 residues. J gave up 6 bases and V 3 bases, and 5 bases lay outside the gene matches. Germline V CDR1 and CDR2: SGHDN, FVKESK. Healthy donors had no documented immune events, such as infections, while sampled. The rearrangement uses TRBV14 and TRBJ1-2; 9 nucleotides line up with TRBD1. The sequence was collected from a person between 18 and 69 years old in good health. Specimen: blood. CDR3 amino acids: CASSQRGQGNGYTF. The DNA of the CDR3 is TGTGCCAGCAGCCAGAGGGGACAGGGAAATGGCTACACCTTC. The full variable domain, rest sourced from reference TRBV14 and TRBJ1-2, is EAGVTQFPSHSVIEKGQTVTLRCDPISGHDNLYWYRRVMGKEIKFLLHFVKESKQDESGMPNNRFLAERTGGTYSTLKVQPAELEDSGVYFCASSQRGQGNGYTFGSGTRLTVV.